Given below is one T cell receptor (beta chain) in context. What antigen it recognizes has not been identified. No much larger clone exists at a distance of one base, and base qualities are not known. This sample was taken from a study of CD8 T cells in Susac syndrome (dated by TCRdb to the late 2010s). Regarding the study in general: Among the Susac syndrome patients who were sequenced, clinically active disease was present in 5 or 6 and clinical remission was observed in under ten. At the time of blood withdrawal, Susac syndrome patients were either therapy-naive, taking corticosteroids (with some also receiving IVIg), or on IVIg alone. The clonality of the CD8+ T cell repertoire was compared across around twelve healthy donors, about 14 Susac syndrome patients and around 16 multiple sclerosis patients. The study used repertoire sequencing to test whether antigen drove CD8+ T cell activation and differentiation in Susac syndrome. Results and caveats for the whole study, not just this receptor: The TCR sequencing and HLA analysis was acknowledged to have included a relatively small number of individuals. Roughly 15 and five Susac-specific public clones were found in the total CD8+ and CD8+ TEMRA repertoires, respectively. Susac syndrome CD8+ repertoires showed clonal expansion, highest in CD8+ TEMRA cells and greater in clinically active than remitting patients.

RNA was extracted using the RNeasy kit, and about 0.5 to 1 ug of the RNA was reverse transcribed with random hexamers. The immunoSEQ multiplex PCR assay, which covers 54 Vbeta and 13 Jbeta segments, was used to amplify TCR beta CDR3 regions. To correct PCR amplification bias, a synthetic template baseline was used for both primer optimization and computational correction. Turning to the authors' computational methods: Reads were annotated to V, D and J genes according to IMGT and were analyzed with immunoSEQ Analyzer, with only productive sequences retained. Clonality was calculated as one minus the Shannon entropy normalized by log2 of the number of productive unique sequences. For each patient and control, public and private clones were evaluated among the 100 most prevalent clones. A clone was defined as Susac-specific if it was absent from the healthy and MS cohorts, from more than 850 published viral clones and from other ImmuneACCESS disease sequences. In TCRdb, the public reads were trimmed at Q25 with fastp and aligned with MiXCR, with productive beta chains retained. Entries that share a CDR3 protein sequence are merged under the most common genes and DNA. The V and J calls were determined by TCRdb, not by the authors. Counted in this sample were roughly 130,000 distinct CDR3 sequences; over 90% of them appeared once. The top ten clonotypes cover 0.25% to 0.3% of the sample.

High-throughput TCR beta sequencing profiled peripheral blood CD8+ and CD4+ T cells from healthy donors, Susac syndrome patients and multiple sclerosis patients. Recently defined diagnostic criteria for definite or probable disease were met by the Susac syndrome patients. Bulk CD8+ and CD4+ T cells were purified by magnetic negative isolation, while CD8+ TEMRA cells were enriched using FACS. Blood was collected in EDTA tubes and processed within 24 hours, with PBMCs isolated through density gradient centrifugation. PBMCs destined for TCR sequencing were cryopreserved in liquid nitrogen and later thawed in a 37 °C water bath. Purity of sorted or isolated CD4+, CD8+ and CD8+ TEMRA cells was at least 90%. Taken from cysteine to phenylalanine, the CDR3 has 15 residues. The DNA shown is the 45-base CDR3, in frame from base 1. V loses 4 bases at its end and J loses 1 base; junction bases beyond the gene matches: 0. Taken from the germline V gene, the CDR1 and CDR2 loops are MNHEY and SVGAGI.

Sample: CD8+ T cells from PBMCs. This sequence originates from a human donor with Susac syndrome. The V and J genes are TRBV6-5 and TRBJ2-6; 8 bases in the junction line up with TRBD1. The nucleotides are TGTGCCAGCAGTTGGACAGGGTCTGGGGCCAACGTCCTGACTTTC. The resulting protein is CASSWTGSGANVLTF.